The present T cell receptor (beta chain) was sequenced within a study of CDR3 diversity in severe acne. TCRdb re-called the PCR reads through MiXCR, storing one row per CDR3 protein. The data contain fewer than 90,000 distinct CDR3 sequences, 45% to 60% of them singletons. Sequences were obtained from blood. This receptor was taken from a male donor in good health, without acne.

Written as DNA, the CDR3 is TGTGCCAGCAGTGCTAGACCTTCGGGGGGGCCCTCCTACGAGCAGTACTTC. Translation: CASSARPSGGPSYEQYF. The V call is TRBV6-1, the J call TRBJ2-7; 8 nucleotides agree with TRBD2. Germline assignment: CDR1 MNHNS and CDR2 SASEGT. The CDR3 has 17 residues. V gave up 4 bases and J gave up 0 bases; unmatched junction bases: 11.